This TCR beta chain was recovered during a study of T cell responses to AZD1222 COVID-19 vaccine. Study-wide results and limits: The CD4 TCRs associated with vaccination extended across spike and predominated at 160-218 and 743-854. Within unmutated variant regions lay the reported targets of nearly half of spike-specific TCRs. Just a handful of AZD1222 recipients were seropositive at baseline. White British donors predominated, females outnumbered males, and clonal diversity was possibly underestimated.

Worth noting for this clone: Its antigen remains unidentified.

Trimming stripped 2 bases from V and 5 bases from J, with 7 bases between. There are 13 residues in the CDR3. The germline V gene encodes CDR1 MNHEY and CDR2 SVGAGI. Profiling relied on immunoSEQ multiplex PCR, and the TCRdb table lists in-frame clones only, not all of them. The data hold 130,000 to 150,000 clones, with about 90% observed a single time. The gene calls are TRBV6-5 and TRBJ1-5, with D maybe TRBD1 (5 bases). The sequence derives from an adult in good health. Sample: peripheral blood, taken on day 0 of MenACWY control vaccination. The CDR3 loop reads CASSYGADQPQHF. For the CDR3, the DNA is TGTGCCAGCAGTTACGGGGCCGATCAGCCCCAGCATTTT.